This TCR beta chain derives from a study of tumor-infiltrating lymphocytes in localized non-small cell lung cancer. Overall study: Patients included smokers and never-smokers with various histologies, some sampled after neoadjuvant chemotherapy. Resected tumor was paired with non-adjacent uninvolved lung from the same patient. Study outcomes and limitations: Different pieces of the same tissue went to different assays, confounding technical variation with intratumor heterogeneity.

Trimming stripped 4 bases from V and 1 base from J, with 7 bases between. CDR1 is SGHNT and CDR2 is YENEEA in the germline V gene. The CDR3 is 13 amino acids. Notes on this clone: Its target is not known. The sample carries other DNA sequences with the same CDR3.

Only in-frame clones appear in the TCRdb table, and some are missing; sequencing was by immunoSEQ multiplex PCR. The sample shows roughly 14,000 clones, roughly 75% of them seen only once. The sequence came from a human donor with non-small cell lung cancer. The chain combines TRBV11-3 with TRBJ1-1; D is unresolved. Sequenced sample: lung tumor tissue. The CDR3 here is CASSWTANTEAFF. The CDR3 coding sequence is TGTGCCAGCAGCTGGACGGCGAACACTGAAGCTTTCTTT.